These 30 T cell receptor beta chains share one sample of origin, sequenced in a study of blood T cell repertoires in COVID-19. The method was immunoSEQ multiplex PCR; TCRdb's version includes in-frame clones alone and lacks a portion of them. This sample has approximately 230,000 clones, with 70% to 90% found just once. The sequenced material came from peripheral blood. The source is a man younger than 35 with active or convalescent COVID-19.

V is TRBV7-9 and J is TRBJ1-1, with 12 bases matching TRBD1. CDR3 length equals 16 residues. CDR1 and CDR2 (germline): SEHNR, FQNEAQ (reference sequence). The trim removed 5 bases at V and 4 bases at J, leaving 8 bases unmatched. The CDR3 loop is CASSPRDRGRRTEAFF. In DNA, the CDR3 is TGTGCCAGCAGCCCCAGGGACAGGGGGCGCCGCACTGAAGCTTTCTTT.

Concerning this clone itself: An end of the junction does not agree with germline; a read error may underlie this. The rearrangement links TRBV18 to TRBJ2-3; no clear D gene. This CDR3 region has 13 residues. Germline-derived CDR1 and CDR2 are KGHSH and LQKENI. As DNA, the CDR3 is TGTGCCAGCTCACTAGACACCGAGCACCGTATATTTTTT. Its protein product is CASSLDTEHRIFF.

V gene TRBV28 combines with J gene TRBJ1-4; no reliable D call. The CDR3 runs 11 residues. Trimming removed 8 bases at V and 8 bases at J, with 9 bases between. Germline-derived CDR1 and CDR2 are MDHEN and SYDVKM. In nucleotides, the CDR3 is TGTGCCAGCCTTACCGGGGAAAAACTGTTTTTT. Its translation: CASLTGEKLFF.

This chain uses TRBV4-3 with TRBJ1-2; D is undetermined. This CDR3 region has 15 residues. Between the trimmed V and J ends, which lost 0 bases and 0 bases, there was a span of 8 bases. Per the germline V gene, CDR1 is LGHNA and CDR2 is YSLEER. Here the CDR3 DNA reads TGCGCCAGCAGCCAAGATCACCACTCTAACTATGGCTACACCTTC. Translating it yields CASSQDHHSNYGYTF.

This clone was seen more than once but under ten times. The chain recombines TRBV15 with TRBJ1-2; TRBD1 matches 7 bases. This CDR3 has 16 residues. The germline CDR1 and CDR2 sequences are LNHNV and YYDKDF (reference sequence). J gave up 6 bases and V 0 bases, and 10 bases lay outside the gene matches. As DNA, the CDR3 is TGTGCCACCAGCAGAGAGGATCGACAGGGCCGCCATGGCTACACCTTC. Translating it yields CATSREDRQGRHGYTF.

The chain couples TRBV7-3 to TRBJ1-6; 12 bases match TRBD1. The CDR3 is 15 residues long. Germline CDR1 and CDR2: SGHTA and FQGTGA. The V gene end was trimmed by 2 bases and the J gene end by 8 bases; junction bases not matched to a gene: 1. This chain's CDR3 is CASSLGTGGYSPLHF. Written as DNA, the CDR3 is TGTGCCAGCAGCTTAGGGACAGGGGGCTATTCACCCCTCCACTTT.

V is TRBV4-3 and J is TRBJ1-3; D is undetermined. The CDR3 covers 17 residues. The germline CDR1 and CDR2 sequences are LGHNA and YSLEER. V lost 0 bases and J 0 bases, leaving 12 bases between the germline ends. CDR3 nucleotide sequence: TGCGCCAGCAGCCAAGATTCGGCCTGGAGCTCTGGAAACACCATATATTTT. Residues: CASSQDSAWSSGNTIYF.

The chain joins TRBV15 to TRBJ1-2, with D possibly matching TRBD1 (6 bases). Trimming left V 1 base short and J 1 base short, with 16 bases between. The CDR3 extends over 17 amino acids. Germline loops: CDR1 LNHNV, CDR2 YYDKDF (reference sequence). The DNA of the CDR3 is TGTGCCACCAGCAGAGCTTGGGCAGGGGCGAATAACTATGGCTACACCTTC. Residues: CATSRAWAGANNYGYTF.

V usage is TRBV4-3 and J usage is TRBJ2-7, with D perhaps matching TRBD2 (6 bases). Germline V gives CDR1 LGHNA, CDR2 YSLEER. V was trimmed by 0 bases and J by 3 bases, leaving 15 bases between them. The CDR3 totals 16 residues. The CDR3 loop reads CASSQDSTRDRYEQYF. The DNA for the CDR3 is TGCGCCAGCAGCCAAGATTCGACTAGGGATCGCTACGAGCAGTACTTC.

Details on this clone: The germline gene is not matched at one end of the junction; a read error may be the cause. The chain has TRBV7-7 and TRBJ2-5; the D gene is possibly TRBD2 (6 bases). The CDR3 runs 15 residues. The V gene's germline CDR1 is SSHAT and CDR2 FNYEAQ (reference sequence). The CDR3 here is CASSLEGGVQETQYF. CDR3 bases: TGTGCTAGCAGCTTAGAGGGCGGGGTCCAAGAGACCCAGTACTTC.

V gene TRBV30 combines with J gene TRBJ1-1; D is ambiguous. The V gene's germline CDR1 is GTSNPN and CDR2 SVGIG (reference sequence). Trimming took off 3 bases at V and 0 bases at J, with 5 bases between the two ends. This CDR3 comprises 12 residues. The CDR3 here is CAWSAVNTEAFF. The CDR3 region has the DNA TGTGCCTGGAGCGCAGTGAACACTGAAGCTTTCTTT.

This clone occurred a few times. The CDR3, as DNA: TGTGCCAGCAGCTTGGACGTGTGGGACAGGGGGCGCGGTGTCCATTTT. Protein product: CASSLDVWDRGRGVHF. The rearrangement joins TRBV5-5 to TRBJ1-5, with TRBD1 matching over 12 bases. With 0 bases clipped from V and 16 bases from J, the junction kept 14 bases outside the gene matches. CDR1 is SGHKS, CDR2 YYEKEE, per germline (reference sequence). The CDR3 covers 16 residues.

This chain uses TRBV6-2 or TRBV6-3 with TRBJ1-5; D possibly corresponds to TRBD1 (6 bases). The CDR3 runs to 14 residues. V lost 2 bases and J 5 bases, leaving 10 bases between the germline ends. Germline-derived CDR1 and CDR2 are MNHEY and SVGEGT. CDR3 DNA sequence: TGTGCCAGCAGTTACCTGGGGGCCTATCAGCCCCAGCATTTT. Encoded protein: CASSYLGAYQPQHF.

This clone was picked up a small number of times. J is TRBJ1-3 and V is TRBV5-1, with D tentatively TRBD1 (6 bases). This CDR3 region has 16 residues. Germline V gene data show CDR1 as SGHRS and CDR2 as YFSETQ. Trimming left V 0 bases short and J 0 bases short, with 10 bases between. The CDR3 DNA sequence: TGCGCCAGCAGCTTGGGACAGGCCAGCTCTGGAAACACCATATATTTT. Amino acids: CASSLGQASSGNTIYF.

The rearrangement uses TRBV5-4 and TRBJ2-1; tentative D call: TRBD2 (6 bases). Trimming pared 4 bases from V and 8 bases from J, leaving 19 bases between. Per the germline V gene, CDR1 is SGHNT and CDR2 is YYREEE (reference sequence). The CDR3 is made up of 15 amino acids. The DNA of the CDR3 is TGTGCCAGCAGCGAAGGAGGGGAGTATGGGGATGAGCAGTTCTTC. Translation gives CASSEGGEYGDEQFF.

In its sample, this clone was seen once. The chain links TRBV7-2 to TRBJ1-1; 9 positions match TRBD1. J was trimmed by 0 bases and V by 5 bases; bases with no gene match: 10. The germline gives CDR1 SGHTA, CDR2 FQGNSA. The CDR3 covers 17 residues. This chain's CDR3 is CASSPKGTGYLNTEAFF. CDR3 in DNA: TGTGCCAGCAGCCCAAAAGGGACAGGGTACCTGAACACTGAAGCTTTCTTT.

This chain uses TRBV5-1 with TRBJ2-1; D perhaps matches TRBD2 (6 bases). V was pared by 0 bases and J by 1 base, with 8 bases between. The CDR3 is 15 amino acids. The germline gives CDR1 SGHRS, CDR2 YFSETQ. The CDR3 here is CASSLGDWSYNEQFF. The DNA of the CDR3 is TGCGCCAGCAGCTTGGGGGACTGGTCCTACAATGAGCAGTTCTTC.

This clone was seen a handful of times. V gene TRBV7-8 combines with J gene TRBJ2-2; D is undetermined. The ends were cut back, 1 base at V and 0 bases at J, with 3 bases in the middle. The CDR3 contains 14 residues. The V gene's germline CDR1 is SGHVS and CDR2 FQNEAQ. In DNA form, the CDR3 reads TGTGCCAGCAGCTTAGTCTCGAACACCGGGGAGCTGTTTTTT. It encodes CASSLVSNTGELFF.

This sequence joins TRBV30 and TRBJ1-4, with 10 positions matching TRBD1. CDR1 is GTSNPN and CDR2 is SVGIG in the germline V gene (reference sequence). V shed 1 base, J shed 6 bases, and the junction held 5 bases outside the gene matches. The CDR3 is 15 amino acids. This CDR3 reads CAWSEPGTGDEKLFF. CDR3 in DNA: TGTGCCTGGAGTGAACCCGGGACAGGGGATGAAAAACTGTTTTTT.

DNA of the CDR3: TGTGCCAGCCGCAGGGTCGGGACTGAAGCTTTCTTT. Its translation is CASRRVGTEAFF. The chain links TRBV11-1 to TRBJ1-1; the D gene is possibly TRBD1 (5 bases). Germline lookup yields CDR1 SGHAT and CDR2 FQDESV (reference sequence). The length of the CDR3 is 12 residues. Trimming took 8 bases from V and 5 from J, leaving 12 bases between them.

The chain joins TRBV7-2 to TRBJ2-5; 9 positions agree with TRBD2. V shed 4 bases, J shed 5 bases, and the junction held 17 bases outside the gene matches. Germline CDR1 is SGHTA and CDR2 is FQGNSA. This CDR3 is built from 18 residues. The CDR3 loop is CASSSETSGGPALETQYF. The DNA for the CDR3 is TGTGCCAGCAGCTCCGAAACCAGCGGGGGGCCCGCCCTGGAGACCCAGTACTTC.

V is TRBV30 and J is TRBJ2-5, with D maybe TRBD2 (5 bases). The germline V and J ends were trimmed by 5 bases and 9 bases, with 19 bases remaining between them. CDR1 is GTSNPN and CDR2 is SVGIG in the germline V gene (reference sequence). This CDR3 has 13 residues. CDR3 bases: TGTGCCTGGTCCTACTCCCGGGCCGGGGCCCAGTACTTC. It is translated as CAWSYSRAGAQYF.

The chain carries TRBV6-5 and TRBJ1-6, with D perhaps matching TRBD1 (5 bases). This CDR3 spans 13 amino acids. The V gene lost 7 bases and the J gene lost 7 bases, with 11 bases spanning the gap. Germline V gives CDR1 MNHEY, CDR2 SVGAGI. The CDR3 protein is CASTTGRNSPLHF. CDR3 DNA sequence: TGTGCCAGCACCACAGGACGAAATTCACCCCTCCACTTT.

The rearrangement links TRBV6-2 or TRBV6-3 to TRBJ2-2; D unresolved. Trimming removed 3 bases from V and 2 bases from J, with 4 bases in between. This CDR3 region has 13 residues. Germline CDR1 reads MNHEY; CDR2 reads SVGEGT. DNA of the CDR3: TGTGCCAGCAGTTATTCTAACACCGGGGAGCTGTTTTTT. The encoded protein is CASSYSNTGELFF.

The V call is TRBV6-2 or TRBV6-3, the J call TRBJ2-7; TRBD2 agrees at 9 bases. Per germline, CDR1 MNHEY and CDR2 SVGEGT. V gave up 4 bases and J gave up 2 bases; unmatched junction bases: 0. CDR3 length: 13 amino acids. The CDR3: CASSSSGTYEQYF. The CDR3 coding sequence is TGTGCCAGCAGTTCTAGCGGGACCTACGAGCAGTACTTC.

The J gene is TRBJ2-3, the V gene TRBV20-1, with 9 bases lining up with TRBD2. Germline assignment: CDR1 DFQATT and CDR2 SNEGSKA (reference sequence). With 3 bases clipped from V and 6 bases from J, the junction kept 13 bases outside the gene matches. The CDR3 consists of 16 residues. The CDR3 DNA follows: TGCAGTGCTAGTGGTTACCGCGGGAGGGCCGTGGATACGCAGTATTTT. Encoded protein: CSASGYRGRAVDTQYF.

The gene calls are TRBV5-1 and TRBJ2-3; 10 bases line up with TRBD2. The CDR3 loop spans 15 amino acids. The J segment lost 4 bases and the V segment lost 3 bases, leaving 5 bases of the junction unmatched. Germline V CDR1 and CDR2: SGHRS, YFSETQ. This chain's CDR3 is CASSSLTSGSDTQYF. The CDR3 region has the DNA TGCGCCAGCAGCTCTCTGACTAGCGGGTCAGATACGCAGTATTTT.

The chain's CDR3 is CASSLALAAHTGELFF. As DNA, the CDR3 is TGCGCCAGCAGCTTGGCCCTAGCGGCTCACACCGGGGAGCTGTTTTTT. The chain recombines TRBV5-1 with TRBJ2-2; 7 bases align to TRBD2. The length of the CDR3 is 16 residues. V shed 0 bases and J 3 bases; nucleotides not matched to a gene: 5. In germline, CDR1 is SGHRS, CDR2 YFSETQ.

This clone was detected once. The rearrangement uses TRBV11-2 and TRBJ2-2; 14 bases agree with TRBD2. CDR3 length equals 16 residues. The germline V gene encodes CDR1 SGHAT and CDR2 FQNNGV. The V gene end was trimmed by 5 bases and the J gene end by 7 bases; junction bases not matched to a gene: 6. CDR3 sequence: CASSPGLAGGDGELFF. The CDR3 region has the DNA TGTGCCAGCAGCCCTGGACTAGCGGGAGGAGACGGGGAGCTGTTTTTT.

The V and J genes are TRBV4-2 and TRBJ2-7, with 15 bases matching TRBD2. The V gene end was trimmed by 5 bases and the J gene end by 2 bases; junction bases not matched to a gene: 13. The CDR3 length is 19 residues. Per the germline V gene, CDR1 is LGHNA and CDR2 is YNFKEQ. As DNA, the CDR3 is TGTGCCAGCAGCGTTATGGGACTAGCGGGAGGCGACTCCCCCTACGAGCAGTACTTC. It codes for CASSVMGLAGGDSPYEQYF.